This T cell receptor (beta chain) was retrieved from a study of blood T cells in healthy people across ages. The CDR3 contains 16 residues. Looked up from germline, CDR1 is MDHEN and CDR2 is SYDVKM. Trimming removed 7 bases from V and 6 bases from J, with 23 bases in between. A sample-barcoded 5' primer and a J-beta primer mix were used in a second PCR of roughly 7 to 11 cycles. Tagging of each cDNA molecule was performed by a template-switch adaptor with 12 random nucleotides. TCRdb re-analysed the 5' RACE reads in MiXCR, keeping a single row per CDR3 protein. The profile shows about 1.8 million distinct CDR3 sequences, around half of them singletons.

The chain uses TRBV28 and TRBJ2-3; a weak D match, TRBD1 (6 bases). Material: blood. The source is a woman aged 40 to 50 in good health. DNA for the CDR3: TGTGCCAGCATCTCTACCGGGCAGGGGAGTTGGGATACGCAGTATTTT. It is translated as CASISTGQGSWDTQYF.